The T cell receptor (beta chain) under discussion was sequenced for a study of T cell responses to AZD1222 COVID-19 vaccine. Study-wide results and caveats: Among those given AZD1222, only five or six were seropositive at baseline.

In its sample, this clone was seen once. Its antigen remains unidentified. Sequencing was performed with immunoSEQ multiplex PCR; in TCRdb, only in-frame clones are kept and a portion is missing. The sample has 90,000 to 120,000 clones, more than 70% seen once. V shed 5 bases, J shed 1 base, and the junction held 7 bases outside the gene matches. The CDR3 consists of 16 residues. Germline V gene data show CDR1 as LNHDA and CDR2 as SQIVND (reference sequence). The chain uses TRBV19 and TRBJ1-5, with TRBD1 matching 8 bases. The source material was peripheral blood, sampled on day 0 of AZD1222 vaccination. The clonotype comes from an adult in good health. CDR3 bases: TGTGCCAGTAGTGTTACCGGGACAGGAAGCAATCAGCCCCAGCATTTT. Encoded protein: CASSVTGTGSNQPQHF.